This T cell receptor beta chain was captured in a study of metastatic and nonmetastatic thyroid tumors. The overall study: Comparative analysis of repertoires was undertaken across blood and tumor or nodule tissue obtained from malignant and benign thyroid patients.

CDR3 length: 13 amino acids. Per germline, CDR1 MNHEY and CDR2 SMNVEV (reference sequence). V was pared by 3 bases and J by 6 bases, with 8 bases between. This clone was recorded at least ten times. TCRdb recomputed clones from the PCR reads via MiXCR. The profile shows roughly 25,000 clones, about an eighth of them singletons. Treatment of any kind had been given to no patient before thyroid surgery. The chain uses TRBV27 and TRBJ1-4, with D uncertain. This clonotype originated in a female donor with papillary thyroid cancer or a benign thyroid nodule (not recorded which). Some clones in this sample may be carry-over from other donors' samples. The source material was blood. This CDR3 reads CASSFNRDEKLFF. CDR3 sequence (DNA): TGTGCCAGCAGTTTCAACCGGGATGAAAAACTGTTTTTT.